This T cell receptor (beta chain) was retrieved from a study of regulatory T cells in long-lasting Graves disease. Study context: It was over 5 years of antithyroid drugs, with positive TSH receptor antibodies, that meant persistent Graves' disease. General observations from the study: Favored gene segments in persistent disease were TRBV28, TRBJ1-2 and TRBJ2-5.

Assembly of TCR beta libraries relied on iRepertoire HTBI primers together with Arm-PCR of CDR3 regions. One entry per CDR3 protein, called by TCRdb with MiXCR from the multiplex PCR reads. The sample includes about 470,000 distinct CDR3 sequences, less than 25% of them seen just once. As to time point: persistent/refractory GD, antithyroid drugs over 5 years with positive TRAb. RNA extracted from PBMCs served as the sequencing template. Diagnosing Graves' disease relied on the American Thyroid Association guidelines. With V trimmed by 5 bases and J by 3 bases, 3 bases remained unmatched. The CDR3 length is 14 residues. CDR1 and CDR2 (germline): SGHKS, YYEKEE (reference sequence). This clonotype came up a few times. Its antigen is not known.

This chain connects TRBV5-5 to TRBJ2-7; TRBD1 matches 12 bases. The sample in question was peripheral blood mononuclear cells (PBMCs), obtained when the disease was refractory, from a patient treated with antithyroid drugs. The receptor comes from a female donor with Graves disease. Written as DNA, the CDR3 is TGTGCCAGCAGAGGGACAGGGGGCTTCTACGAGCAGTACTTC. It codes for CASRGTGGFYEQYF.